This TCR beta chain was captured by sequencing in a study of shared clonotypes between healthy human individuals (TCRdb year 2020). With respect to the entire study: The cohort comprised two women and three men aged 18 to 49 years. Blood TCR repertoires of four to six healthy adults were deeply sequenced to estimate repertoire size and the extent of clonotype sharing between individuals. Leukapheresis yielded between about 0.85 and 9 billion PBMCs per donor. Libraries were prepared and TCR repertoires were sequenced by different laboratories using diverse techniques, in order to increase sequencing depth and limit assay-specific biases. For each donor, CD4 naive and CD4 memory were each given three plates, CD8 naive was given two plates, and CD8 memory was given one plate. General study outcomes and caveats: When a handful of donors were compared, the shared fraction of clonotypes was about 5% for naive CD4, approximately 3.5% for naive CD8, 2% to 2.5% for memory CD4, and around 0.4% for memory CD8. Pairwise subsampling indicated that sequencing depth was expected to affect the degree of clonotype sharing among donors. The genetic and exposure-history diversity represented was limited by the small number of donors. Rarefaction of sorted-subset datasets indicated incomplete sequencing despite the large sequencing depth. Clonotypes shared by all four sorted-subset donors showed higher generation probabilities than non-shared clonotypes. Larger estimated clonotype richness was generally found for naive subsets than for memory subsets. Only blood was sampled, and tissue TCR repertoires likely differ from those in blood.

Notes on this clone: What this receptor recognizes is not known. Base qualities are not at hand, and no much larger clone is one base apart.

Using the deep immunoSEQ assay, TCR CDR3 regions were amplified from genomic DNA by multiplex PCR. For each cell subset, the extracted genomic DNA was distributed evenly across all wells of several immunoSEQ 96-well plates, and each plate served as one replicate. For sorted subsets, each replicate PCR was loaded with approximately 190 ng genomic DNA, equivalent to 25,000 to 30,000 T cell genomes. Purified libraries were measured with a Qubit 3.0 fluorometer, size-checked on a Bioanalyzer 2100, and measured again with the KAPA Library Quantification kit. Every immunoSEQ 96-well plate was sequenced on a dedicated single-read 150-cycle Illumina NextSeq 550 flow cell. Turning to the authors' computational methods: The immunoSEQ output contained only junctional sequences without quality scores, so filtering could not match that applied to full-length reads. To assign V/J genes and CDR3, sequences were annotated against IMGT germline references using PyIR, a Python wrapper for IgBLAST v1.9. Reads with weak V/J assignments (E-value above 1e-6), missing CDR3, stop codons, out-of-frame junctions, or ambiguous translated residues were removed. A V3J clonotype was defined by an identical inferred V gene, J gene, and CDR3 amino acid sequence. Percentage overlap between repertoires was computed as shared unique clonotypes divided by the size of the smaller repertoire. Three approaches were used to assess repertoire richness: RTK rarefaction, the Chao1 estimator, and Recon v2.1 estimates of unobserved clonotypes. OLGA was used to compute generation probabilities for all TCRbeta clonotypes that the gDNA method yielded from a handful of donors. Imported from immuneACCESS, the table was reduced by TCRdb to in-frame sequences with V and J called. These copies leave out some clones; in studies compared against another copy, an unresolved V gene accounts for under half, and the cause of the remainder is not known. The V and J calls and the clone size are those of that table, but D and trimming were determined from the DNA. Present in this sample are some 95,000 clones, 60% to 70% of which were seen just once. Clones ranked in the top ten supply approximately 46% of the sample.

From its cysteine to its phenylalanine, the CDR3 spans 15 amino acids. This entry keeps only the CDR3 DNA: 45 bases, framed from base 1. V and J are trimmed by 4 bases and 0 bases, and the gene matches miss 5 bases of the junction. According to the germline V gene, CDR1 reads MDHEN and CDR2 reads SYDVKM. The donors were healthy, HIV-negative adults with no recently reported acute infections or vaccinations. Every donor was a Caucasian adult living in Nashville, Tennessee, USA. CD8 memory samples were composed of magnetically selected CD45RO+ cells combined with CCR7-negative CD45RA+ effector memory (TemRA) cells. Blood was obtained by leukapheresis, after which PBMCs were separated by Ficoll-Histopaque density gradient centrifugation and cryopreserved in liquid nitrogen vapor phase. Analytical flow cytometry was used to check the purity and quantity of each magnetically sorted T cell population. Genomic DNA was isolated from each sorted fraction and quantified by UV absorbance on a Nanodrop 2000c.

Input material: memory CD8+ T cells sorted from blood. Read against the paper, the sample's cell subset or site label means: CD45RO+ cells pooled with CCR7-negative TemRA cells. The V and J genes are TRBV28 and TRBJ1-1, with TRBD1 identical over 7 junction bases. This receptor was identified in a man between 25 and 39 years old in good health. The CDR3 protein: CASSSGTAMNTEAFF. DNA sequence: TGTGCCAGCAGTTCTGGGACAGCCATGAACACTGAAGCTTTCTTT.